This T cell receptor (beta chain) was identified in a study of T cell responses to AZD1222 COVID-19 vaccine. Across the study: Combined were second doses at about 4 or about 12 weeks.

Study observations and caveats: White British donors predominated, females outnumbered males, and clonal diversity was possibly underestimated. Mapped onto spike, vaccine-associated CD4 TCRs spanned it and were dominant at 160-218 and 743-854.

The germline gives CDR1 SGHRS, CDR2 YFSETQ. V dropped 2 bases and J dropped 2; count of bases not matched to a gene: 11. This CDR3 comprises 19 residues. Profiled with immunoSEQ multiplex PCR; TCRdb holds only in-frame clones, not every one. Among 150,000 to 160,000 clones, 88% were seen once, and the ten largest hold around 3%. A remark on this clone: As yet, its antigen is unknown.

The receptor was isolated from an adult in good health. The starting material was peripheral blood, obtained on day 0 of AZD1222 vaccination. The chain joins TRBV5-1 to TRBJ2-3; 13 bases fit TRBD2. In nucleotides, the CDR3 is TGCGCCAGCAGCTTTTCCCTTAGGACTAGCGGGGGTGTCACAGATACGCAGTATTTT. It yields the protein CASSFSLRTSGGVTDTQYF.